This record looks at one TCR beta chain sequence and its context. Its antigen remains unknown. The repertoire was sequenced with immunoSEQ multiplex PCR; TCRdb's copy has only in-frame clones and lacks some. The table records around 120,000 clones, 92% of them present only once. This entry comes from a study of T cell responses to AZD1222 COVID-19 vaccine. Study-level findings and limits: A mostly white British donor set with more females was recruited, and clonal diversity was possibly underestimated. Dominant at 160-218 and 743-854, vaccine-associated CD4 TCRs also spanned spike.

V dropped 6 bases and J dropped 8 bases, with 10 bases sitting between them. In germline, CDR1 is DFQATT, CDR2 SNEGSKA (reference sequence). The CDR3 contains 11 residues. The sample in question was peripheral blood, obtained on day 0 of AZD1222 vaccination. The chain is built from TRBV20-1 and TRBJ1-4; TRBD1 might be the D (6 bases). The TCR was taken from an adult in good health. The CDR3 DNA reads as TGCAGTGCAGATCAGGGGGAAAAACTGTTTTTT. Its translation: CSADQGEKLFF.